Listed below are T cell receptor beta chains from one sample, sequenced in a study of T cell repertoires in cytomegalovirus infection. TCRdb analysed the reads with MiXCR anew, one entry per CDR3 protein. This table holds hundreds of thousands of distinct CDR3 sequences, about a sixth found once. Sequencing used PBMCs. Every receptor here comes from a human donor in good health (CMV status not recorded). Some clones in this sample may be carry-over from other donors' samples. CDR3s include the opening cysteine and the closing phenylalanine or tryptophan. D genes are given only for firm matches. Not all rows give a size; the values are once, few, many and, for expanded clones, a class.

v_call	j_call	clone_size	d_call	cdr3_aa	cdr3_nt
TRBV24-1	TRBJ2-1	NA	TRBD1	CATSDTGESYNEQFF	TGTGCCACCAGTGATACAGGGGAATCCTACAATGAGCAGTTCTTC
TRBV9	TRBJ1-6	NA	NA	CASSVVSGRDSPLHF	TGTGCCAGCAGCGTAGTGTCAGGCCGGGATTCACCCCTCCACTTT
TRBV28	TRBJ2-7	few	TRBD2	CASTTTGTSGDRWNF	TGTGCCAGCACCACGACCGGGACTAGCGGGGACCGGTGGAACTTC
TRBV4-1	TRBJ1-6	few	NA	CASSQGLSSGFNSPLHF	TGCGCCAGCAGCCAAGGTCTATCTTCGGGTTTCAATTCACCCCTCCACTTT
TRBV7-8	TRBJ2-5	few	NA	CASSLDEFGGILETQYF	TGTGCCAGCAGCCTCGATGAGTTCGGGGGAATTTTGGAGACCCAGTACTTC
TRBV5-4	TRBJ2-1	NA	NA	CASSFYPGEQFF	TGTGCCAGCAGCTTTTATCCTGGTGAGCAGTTCTTC
TRBV12-3/TRBV12-4	TRBJ2-5	many	NA	CASSRTSQETQYF	TGTGCCAGCAGTAGGACAAGTCAAGAGACCCAGTACTTC
TRBV30	TRBJ2-5	few	NA	CAWSDRPPETQYF	TGTGCCTGGAGCGACAGGCCCCCAGAGACCCAGTACTTC
TRBV12-3/TRBV12-4	TRBJ1-2	many	TRBD1	CASSPGQGAGYTF	TGTGCCAGCAGTCCAGGACAGGGGGCTGGCTACACCTTC
TRBV19	TRBJ2-1	few	TRBD2	CASSALPGIAGALEQFF	TGTGCCAGTAGTGCCCTGCCTGGGATAGCGGGGGCCCTCGAGCAGTTCTTC
TRBV2	TRBJ2-5	few	NA	CASIIGGRIETQYF	TGTGCCAGCATAATCGGAGGGAGAATAGAGACCCAGTACTTC
TRBV20-1	TRBJ2-7	NA	TRBD2	CSARNRLADYEQYF	TGCAGTGCTAGAAATAGACTAGCTGACTACGAGCAGTACTTC
TRBV10-3	TRBJ2-1	few	NA	CAISGRDSNLGEQFF	TGTGCCATCAGTGGGCGGGACTCGAACCTGGGGGAGCAGTTCTTC
TRBV6-8	TRBJ1-1	few	TRBD1	CASSPRQGVTFF	TGTGCCAGCAGCCCAAGACAGGGTGTAACTTTCTTT
TRBV10-3	TRBJ2-3	NA	NA	CAISAPTTDTQYF	TGTGCCATCAGTGCCCCAACCACAGATACGCAGTATTTT
TRBV11-2	TRBJ2-3	few	TRBD2	CASSIIAGVVSDTQYF	TGTGCCAGCAGCATAATAGCGGGAGTGGTCTCAGATACGCAGTATTTT
TRBV14	TRBJ2-1	few	NA	CASSPLGTISYNEQFF	TGTGCCAGCAGCCCCTTGGGAACCATCTCCTACAATGAGCAGTTCTTC
TRBV12-3/TRBV12-4	TRBJ2-5	NA	TRBD2	CASSYFLAGAGETQYF	TGTGCCAGCAGTTACTTCCTAGCGGGGGCGGGGGAGACCCAGTACTTC
TRBV18	TRBJ2-5	few	TRBD2	CASSDRDPWREEWTQYF	TGTGCCAGCTCAGACCGGGACCCGTGGCGGGAGGAGTGGACCCAGTACTTC
TRBV7-2	TRBJ1-2	many	NA	CASTLRGENYGYTF	TGTGCCAGCACCTTGAGGGGGGAGAACTATGGCTACACCTTC
TRBV7-6	TRBJ2-1	many	NA	CASSLAPPGSSYNEQFF	TGTGCCAGCAGCTTAGCGCCCCCGGGAAGCTCCTACAATGAGCAGTTCTTC
TRBV6-1	TRBJ2-1	NA	NA	CASSVFGGEQFF	TGTGCCAGCAGTGTCTTTGGGGGTGAGCAGTTCTTC
TRBV29-1	TRBJ2-2	few	NA	CSVEDHSQGLKNGELFF	TGCAGCGTTGAAGATCATTCGCAGGGGCTGAAGAACGGGGAGCTGTTTTTT
TRBV19	TRBJ2-7	NA	TRBD2	CASSPRTSRYEQYF	TGTGCCAGTAGTCCGAGGACTAGCCGATACGAGCAGTACTTC
TRBV28	TRBJ1-3	NA	TRBD1	CASSPTGDRGRNTIYF	TGTGCCAGCAGCCCTACGGGCGACAGGGGAAGAAACACCATATATTTT
TRBV7-9	TRBJ1-5	few	TRBD1	CASSRTGVNSNQPQHF	TGTGCCAGCAGCCGGACAGGGGTGAATAGCAATCAGCCCCAGCATTTT
TRBV5-1	TRBJ2-5	few	TRBD1	CASSKDRVVSETQYF	TGCGCCAGCAGTAAGGACAGGGTAGTGTCGGAGACCCAGTACTTC
TRBV11-2	TRBJ2-7	NA	TRBD2	CASSLYSGASYEQYF	TGTGCCAGCAGCTTATACAGCGGGGCGTCCTACGAGCAGTACTTC
TRBV12-3/TRBV12-4	TRBJ2-1	NA	TRBD2	CASSLASGGAGYNEQFF	TGTGCCAGCAGTTTAGCTAGCGGGGGGGCAGGGTACAATGAGCAGTTCTTC
TRBV7-9	TRBJ2-3	NA	NA	CASSSGQLWTSSSTDTQYF	TGTGCCAGCAGCTCGGGACAGCTCTGGACTAGCAGCAGCACAGATACGCAGTATTTT
TRBV29-1	TRBJ2-3	NA	TRBD1	CSERDRDTDTQYF	TGCAGCGAGAGGGACAGAGACACAGATACGCAGTATTTT
TRBV7-2	TRBJ1-2	NA	NA	CASSPMIAGLLLYGYTF	TGTGCCAGCAGCCCCATGATTGCGGGACTACTCTTATATGGCTACACCTTC
TRBV30	TRBJ1-2	NA	NA	CAWSMGAYGYTF	TGTGCCTGGAGCATGGGGGCTTATGGCTACACCTTC
TRBV2	TRBJ2-1	NA	TRBD2	CASGVRTSGHNEQFF	TGTGCCAGCGGCGTACGGACTAGCGGACACAATGAGCAGTTCTTC
TRBV12-3/TRBV12-4	TRBJ2-5	NA	NA	CASSTGGEETQYF	TGTGCCAGCAGTACAGGGGGGGAAGAGACCCAGTACTTC
TRBV7-9	TRBJ2-3	NA	TRBD2	CASSQGLETDTQYF	TGTGCCAGCAGTCAAGGACTAGAGACAGATACGCAGTATTTT
TRBV10-3	TRBJ2-1	few	NA	CAISEFLADNEQFF	TGTGCCATCAGTGAGTTCTTGGCCGACAATGAGCAGTTCTTC
TRBV5-5	TRBJ2-1	few	TRBD1	CASSGQGDEQFF	TGTGCCAGCAGCGGACAGGGCGATGAGCAGTTCTTC